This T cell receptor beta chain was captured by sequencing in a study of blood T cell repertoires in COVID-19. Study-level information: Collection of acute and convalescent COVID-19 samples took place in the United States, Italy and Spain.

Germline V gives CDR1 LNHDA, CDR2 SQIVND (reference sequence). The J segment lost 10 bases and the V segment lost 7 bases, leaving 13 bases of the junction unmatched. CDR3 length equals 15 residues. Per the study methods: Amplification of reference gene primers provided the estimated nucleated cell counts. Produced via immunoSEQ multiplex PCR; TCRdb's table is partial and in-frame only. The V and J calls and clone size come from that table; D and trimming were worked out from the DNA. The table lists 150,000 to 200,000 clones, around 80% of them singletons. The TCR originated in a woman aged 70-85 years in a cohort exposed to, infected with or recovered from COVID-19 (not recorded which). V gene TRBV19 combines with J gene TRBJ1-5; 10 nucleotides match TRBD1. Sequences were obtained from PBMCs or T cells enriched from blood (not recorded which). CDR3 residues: CASTPFGTGVYPQHF. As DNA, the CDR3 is TGTGCCAGTACTCCATTTGGGACAGGGGTTTACCCCCAGCATTTT.